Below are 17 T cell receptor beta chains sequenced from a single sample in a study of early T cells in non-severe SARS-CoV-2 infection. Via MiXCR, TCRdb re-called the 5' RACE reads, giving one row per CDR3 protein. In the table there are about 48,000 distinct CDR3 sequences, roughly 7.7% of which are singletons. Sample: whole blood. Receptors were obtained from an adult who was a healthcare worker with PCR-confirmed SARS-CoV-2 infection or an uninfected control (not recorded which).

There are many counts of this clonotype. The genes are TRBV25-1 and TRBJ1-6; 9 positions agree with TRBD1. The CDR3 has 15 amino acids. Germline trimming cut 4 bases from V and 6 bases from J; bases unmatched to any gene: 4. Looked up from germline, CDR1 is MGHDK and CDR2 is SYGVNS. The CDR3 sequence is CASSVGTGRNSPLHF. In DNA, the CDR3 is TGTGCCAGCAGTGTCGGGACAGGGCGTAATTCACCCCTCCACTTT.

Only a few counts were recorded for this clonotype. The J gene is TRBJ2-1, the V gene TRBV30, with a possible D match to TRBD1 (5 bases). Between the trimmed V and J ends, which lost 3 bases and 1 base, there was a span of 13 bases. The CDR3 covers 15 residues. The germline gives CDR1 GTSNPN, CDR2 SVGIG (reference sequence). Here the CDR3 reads CAWRHQGASYNEQFF. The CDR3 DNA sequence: TGTGCCTGGAGGCATCAAGGGGCTTCCTACAATGAGCAGTTCTTC.

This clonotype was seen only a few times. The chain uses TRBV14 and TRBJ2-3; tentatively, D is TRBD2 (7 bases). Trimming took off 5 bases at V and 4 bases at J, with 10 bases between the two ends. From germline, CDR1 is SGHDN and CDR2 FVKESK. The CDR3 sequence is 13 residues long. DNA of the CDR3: TGTGCCAGCAGCGGCGGGGGCTCAGATACGCAGTATTTT. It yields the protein CASSGGGSDTQYF.

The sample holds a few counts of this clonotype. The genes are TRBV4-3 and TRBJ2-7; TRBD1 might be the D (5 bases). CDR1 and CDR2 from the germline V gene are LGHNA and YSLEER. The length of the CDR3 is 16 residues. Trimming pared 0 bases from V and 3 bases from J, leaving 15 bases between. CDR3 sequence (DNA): TGCGCCAGCAGCCAAGATAGAGCAGGGTTGTTCTACGAGCAGTACTTC. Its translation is CASSQDRAGLFYEQYF.

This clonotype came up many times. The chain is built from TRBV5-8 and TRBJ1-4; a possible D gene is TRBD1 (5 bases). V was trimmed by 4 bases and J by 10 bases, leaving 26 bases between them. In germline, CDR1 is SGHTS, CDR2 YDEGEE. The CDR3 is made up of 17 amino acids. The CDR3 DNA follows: TGTGCCAGCAGCCACCGAAGGCGGGCAGGGATGGTAGGAAAACTGTTTTTT. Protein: CASSHRRRAGMVGKLFF.

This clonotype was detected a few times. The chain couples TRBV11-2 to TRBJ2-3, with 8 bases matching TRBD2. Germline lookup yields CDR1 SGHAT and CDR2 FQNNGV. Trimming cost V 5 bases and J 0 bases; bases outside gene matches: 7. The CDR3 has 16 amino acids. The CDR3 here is CASSAQTSVSTDTQYF. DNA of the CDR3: TGTGCCAGCAGCGCCCAGACTAGCGTAAGCACAGATACGCAGTATTTT.

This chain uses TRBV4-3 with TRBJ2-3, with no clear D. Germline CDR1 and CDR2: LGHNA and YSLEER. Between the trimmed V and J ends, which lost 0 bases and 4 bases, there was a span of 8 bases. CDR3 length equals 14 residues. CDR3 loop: CASSQEGNSDTQYF. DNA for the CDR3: TGCGCCAGCAGCCAAGAGGGTAATTCAGATACGCAGTATTTT.

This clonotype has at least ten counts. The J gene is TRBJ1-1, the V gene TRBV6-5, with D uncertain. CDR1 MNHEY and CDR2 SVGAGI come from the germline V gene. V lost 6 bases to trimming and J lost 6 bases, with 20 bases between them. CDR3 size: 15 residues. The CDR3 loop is CASRPRSIPGPEAFF. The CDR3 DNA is TGTGCCAGCAGGCCCCGTAGCATTCCCGGCCCTGAAGCTTTCTTT.

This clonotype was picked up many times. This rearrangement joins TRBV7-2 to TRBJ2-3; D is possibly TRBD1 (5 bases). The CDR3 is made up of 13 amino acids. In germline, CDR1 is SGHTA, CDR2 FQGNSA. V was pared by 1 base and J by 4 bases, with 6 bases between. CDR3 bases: TGTGCCAGCAGCTTAGTACAGGCAGATACGCAGTATTTT. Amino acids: CASSLVQADTQYF. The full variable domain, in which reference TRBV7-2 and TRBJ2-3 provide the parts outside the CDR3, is GAGVSQSPSNKVTEKGKDVELRCDPISGHTALYWYRQSLGQGLEFLIYFQGNSAPDKSGLPSDRFSAERTGGSVSTLTIQRTQQEDSAVYLCASSLVQADTQYFGPGTRLTVL.

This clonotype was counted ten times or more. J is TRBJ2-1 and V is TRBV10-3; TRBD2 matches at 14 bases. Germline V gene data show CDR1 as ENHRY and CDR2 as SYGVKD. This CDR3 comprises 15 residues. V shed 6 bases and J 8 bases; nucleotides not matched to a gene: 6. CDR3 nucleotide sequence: TGTGCCATCAGGGGGACTAGCGGGGGAGTCGATGAGCAGTTCTTC. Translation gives CAIRGTSGGVDEQFF.

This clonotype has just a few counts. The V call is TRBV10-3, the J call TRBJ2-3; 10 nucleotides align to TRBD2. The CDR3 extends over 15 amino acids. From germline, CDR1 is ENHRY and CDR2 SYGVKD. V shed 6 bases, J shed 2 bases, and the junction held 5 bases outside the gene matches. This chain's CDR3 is CAISTGLAATDTQYF. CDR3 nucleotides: TGTGCCATCAGCACTGGACTAGCGGCCACAGATACGCAGTATTTT.

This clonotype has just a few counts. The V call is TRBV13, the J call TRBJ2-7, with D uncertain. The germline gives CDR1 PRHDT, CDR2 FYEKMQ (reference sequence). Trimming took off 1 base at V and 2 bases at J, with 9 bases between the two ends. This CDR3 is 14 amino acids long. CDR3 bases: TGTGCCAGCAGCTTAGCGGGCGAGACCTACGAGCAGTACTTC. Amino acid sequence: CASSLAGETYEQYF.

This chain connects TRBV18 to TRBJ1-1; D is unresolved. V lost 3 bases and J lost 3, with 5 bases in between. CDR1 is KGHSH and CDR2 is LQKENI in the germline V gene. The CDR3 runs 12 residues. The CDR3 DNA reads TGTGCCAGCTCACCTCTGGACACTGAAGCTTTCTTT. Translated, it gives CASSPLDTEAFF.

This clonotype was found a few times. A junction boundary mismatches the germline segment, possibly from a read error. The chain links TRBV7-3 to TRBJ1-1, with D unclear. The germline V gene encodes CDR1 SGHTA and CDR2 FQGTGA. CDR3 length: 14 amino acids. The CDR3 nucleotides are TGTGCCAGCAGCCTAACAAGGGTCTACACTGAAGCTTTCTTT. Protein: CASSLTRVYTEAFF.

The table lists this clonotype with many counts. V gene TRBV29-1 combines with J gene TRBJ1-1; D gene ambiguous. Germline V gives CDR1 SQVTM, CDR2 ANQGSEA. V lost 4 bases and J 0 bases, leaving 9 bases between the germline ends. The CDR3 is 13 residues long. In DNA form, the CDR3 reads TGCAGCGTTGCACACGGCGTGAACACTGAAGCTTTCTTT. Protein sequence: CSVAHGVNTEAFF. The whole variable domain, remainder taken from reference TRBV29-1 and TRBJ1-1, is SAVISQKPSRDICQRGTSLTIQCQVDSQVTMMFWYRQQPGQSLTLIATANQGSEATYESGFVIDKFPISRPNLTFSTLTVSNMSPEDSSIYLCSVAHGVNTEAFFGQGTRLTVV.

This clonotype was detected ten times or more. Here the CDR3 reads CASSWGFLRAPLHF. CDR3 nucleotides: TGTGCCAGCAGCTGGGGGTTCCTGAGGGCTCCCCTCCACTTT. The chain joins TRBV7-9 to TRBJ1-6, with a weak D call TRBD1 (5 bases). The CDR3 has 14 amino acids. CDR1 and CDR2 from the germline V gene are SEHNR and FQNEAQ (reference sequence). V dropped 4 bases and J dropped 13 bases, with 17 bases sitting between them.

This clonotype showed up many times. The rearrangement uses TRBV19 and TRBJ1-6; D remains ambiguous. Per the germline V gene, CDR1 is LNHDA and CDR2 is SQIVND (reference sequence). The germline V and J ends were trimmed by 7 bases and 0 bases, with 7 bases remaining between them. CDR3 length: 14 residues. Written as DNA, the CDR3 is TGTGCCAGTACCTTCACCTCCTATAATTCACCCCTCCACTTT. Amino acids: CASTFTSYNSPLHF.